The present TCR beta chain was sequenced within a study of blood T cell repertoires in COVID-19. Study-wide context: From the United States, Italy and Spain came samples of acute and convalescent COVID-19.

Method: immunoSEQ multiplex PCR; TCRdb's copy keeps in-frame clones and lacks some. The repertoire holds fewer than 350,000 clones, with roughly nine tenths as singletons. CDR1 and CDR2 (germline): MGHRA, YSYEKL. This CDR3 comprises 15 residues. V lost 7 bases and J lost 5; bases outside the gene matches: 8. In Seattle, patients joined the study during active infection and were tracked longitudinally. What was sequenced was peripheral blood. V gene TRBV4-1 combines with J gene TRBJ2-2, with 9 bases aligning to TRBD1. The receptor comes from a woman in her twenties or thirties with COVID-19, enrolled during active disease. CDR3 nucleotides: TGCGCCAGCAAGGGGGACAGGGTCATAACCGGGGAGCTGTTTTTT. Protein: CASKGDRVITGELFF.